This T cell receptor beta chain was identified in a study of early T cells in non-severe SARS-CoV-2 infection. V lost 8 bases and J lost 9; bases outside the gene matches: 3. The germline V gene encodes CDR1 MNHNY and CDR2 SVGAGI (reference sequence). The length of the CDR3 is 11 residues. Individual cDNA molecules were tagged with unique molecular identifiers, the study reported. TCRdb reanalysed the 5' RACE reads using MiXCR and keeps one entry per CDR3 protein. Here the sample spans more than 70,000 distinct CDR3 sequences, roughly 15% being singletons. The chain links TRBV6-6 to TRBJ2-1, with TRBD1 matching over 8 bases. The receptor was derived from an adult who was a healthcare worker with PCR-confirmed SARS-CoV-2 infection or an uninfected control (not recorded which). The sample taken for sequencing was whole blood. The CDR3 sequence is CASGQGGEQFF. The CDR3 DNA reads TGTGCCAGCGGACAGGGCGGTGAGCAGTTCTTC.